This T cell receptor beta chain was identified in a study of control samples from healthy donors and cancer patients. Assay used: immunoSEQ multiplex PCR; TCRdb lists only in-frame clones, some missing. The repertoire holds some 120,000 clones, with around 96% as singletons. Trimming left V 1 base short and J 4 bases short, with 5 bases between. From germline, CDR1 is SEHNR and CDR2 FQNEAQ (reference sequence). This CDR3 contains 13 residues. Sequencing input: blood. The V gene is TRBV7-9, the J gene TRBJ2-1; no reliable D call. The sequence derives from a man younger than 45 in good health. Written as DNA, the CDR3 is TGTGCCAGCAGCTTAGGGAAGTACAATGAGCAGTTCTTC. Residues: CASSLGKYNEQFF.